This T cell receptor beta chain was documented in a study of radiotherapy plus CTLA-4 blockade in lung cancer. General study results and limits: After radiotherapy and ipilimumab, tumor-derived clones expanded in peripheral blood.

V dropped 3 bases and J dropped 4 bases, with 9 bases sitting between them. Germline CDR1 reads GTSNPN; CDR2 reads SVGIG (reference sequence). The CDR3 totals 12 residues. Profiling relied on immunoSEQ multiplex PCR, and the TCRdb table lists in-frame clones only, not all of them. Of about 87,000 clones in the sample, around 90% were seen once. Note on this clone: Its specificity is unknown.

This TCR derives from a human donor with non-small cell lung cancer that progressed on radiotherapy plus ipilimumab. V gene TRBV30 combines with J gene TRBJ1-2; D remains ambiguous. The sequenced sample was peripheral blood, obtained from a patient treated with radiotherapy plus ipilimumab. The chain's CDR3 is CAWSGLSYGYTF. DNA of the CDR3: TGTGCCTGGAGCGGACTCAGCTATGGCTACACCTTC.